The rows below give T cell receptor beta chains drawn from one sample of a study of neoadjuvant anti-PD-1 for oral cavity cancer. The repertoire was sequenced with immunoSEQ multiplex PCR; TCRdb's copy has only in-frame clones and lacks some. This table has 50,000 to 65,000 clones, roughly three quarters appearing once. The starting material was PBMCs, obtained before nivolumab (anti-PD-1) treatment. These receptors all come from a person between 40 and 85 years old with oral cavity squamous cell carcinoma. Both conserved end residues are part of each CDR3. A D gene is named only where the DNA matches it firmly. Rows may omit the clone size; those that give it use once, few, many or a size class.

.,once,TRBJ2-1,TRBV10-1,TGCGCCAGCACCGACCCGGGGCGTAATGAGCAGTTCTTC,CASTDPGRNEQFF
TRBD1,.,TRBJ2-5,TRBV5-1,TGCGCCAGCAGCGCCGGACAGGCGGAGACCCAGTACTTC,CASSAGQAETQYF
.,.,TRBJ1-5,TRBV5-6,TGTGCCAGCAGCTTAAGATACAATCAGCCCCAGCATTTT,CASSLRYNQPQHF
.,.,TRBJ1-1,TRBV19,TGTGCCTCCTTCCCCCGGGGAAGGGACGGTGAAGCTTTCTTT,CASFPRGRDGEAFF
TRBD2,.,TRBJ2-1,TRBV19,TGTGCCAGTAGTGCCCGTAGCGGGAGCTCCTACAATGAGCAGTTCTTC,CASSARSGSSYNEQFF
TRBD2,.,TRBJ2-5,TRBV19,TGTGCCAGTAGTATTCCGGGAGGGGAGACCCAGTACTTC,CASSIPGGETQYF
.,.,TRBJ1-2,TRBV5-1,TGCGCCAGCAGCGCCGGTGGAGATGGCTACACCTTC,CASSAGGDGYTF
.,.,TRBJ2-7,TRBV28,TGTGCCAGCAGTTCTCGGGGATACGAGCAGTACTTC,CASSSRGYEQYF
.,.,TRBJ2-2,TRBV27,TGTGCCAGCAGTTCTGGGGTTTGGAGCACCGGGGAGCTGTTTTTT,CASSSGVWSTGELFF
.,once,TRBJ2-7,TRBV5-4,TGTGCCAGCAGCAGGGGAGGTGGGGATCTTACGCGGGGCGAGCAGTACTTC,CASSRGGGDLTRGEQYF
TRBD1,.,TRBJ2-1,TRBV7-3,TGTGCCAGCAGCTCCGACAGGGCCTCCTACAATGAGCAGTTCTTC,CASSSDRASYNEQFF
.,.,TRBJ2-6,TRBV6-9,TGTGCCAGCAGTGCATCTCAACGACAAAGTCGGGCCAACGTCCTGACTTTC,CASSASQRQSRANVLTF
.,few,TRBJ2-7,TRBV2,TGTGCCAGCAGCCTCCAGTACGAGCAGTACTTC,CASSLQYEQYF
TRBD1,.,TRBJ1-1,TRBV2,TGTGCCACCCGGCCGGACAGGGGCGGTTTCCGAGCTTTCTTT,CATRPDRGGFRAFF
TRBD1,.,TRBJ1-3,TRBV6-6,TGTGCCAGCAGTTACTCGAAACAGGGGAGGGGAAACACCATATATTTT,CASSYSKQGRGNTIYF
TRBD2,.,TRBJ2-1,TRBV9,TGTGCCAGCAGCGCGGGACTAGCGGGAGGGATAGAGCAGTTCTTC,CASSAGLAGGIEQFF
.,.,TRBJ1-1,TRBV27,TGTGCCAGCAGTCCTCCCTTCTCGCGGGACACTGAAGCTTTCTTT,CASSPPFSRDTEAFF
TRBD2,once,TRBJ2-3,TRBV28,TGTGCCAGCAGCCAGACTAGCGGGAGGCTCACAGATACGCAGTATTTT,CASSQTSGRLTDTQYF
.,once,TRBJ2-3,TRBV28,TGTGCCAGCAGTTTGAGCAGGCCCACAGATACGCAGTATTTT,CASSLSRPTDTQYF
.,.,TRBJ1-2,TRBV19,TGTGCCAGTACTCGGCCCCAGGGAGGAAAAAACTATGGCTACACCTTC,CASTRPQGGKNYGYTF
.,.,TRBJ1-2,TRBV6-5,TGTGCCAGCAGGCGAGCAGGGGATCGTTATGGCTACACCTTC,CASRRAGDRYGYTF
TRBD2,.,TRBJ2-2,TRBV25-1,TGTGCCAGCAGTGTTGTGACTAGCGGGATCTCGAACACCGGGGAGCTGTTTTTT,CASSVVTSGISNTGELFF